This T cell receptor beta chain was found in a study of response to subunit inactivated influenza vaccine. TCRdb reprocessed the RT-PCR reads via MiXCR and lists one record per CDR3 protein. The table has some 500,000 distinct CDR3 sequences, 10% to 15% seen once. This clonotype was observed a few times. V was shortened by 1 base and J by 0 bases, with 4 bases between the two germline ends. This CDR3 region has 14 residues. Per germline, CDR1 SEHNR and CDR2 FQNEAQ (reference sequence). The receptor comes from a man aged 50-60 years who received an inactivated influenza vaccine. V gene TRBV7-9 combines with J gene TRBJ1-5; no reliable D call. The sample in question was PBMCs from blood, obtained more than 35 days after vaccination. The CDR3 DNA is TGTGCCAGCAGCTTAGAGGTTAGCAATCAGCCCCAGCATTTT. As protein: CASSLEVSNQPQHF.